These 25 T cell receptor beta chains came from one sample sequenced in a study of regulatory T cells in long-lasting Graves disease. Specified time point: newly diagnosed GD, antithyroid drugs for less than 3 months. PBMC-derived RNA was used for the TCR library. Arm-PCR of CDR3 regions and iRepertoire HTBI primers were used to build TCR beta libraries. TCRdb called the multiplex PCR reads again in MiXCR, with one record for every CDR3 protein. This table has about 450,000 distinct CDR3 sequences, 14% appearing once. In addition, the sample was reused for a study of T cells in Graves' hyperthyroidism and ophthalmopathy.

Material: peripheral blood mononuclear cells (PBMCs), obtained at new diagnosis, from a patient treated with antithyroid drugs. The source of these receptors is a woman aged 45-59 years with Graves disease.

The V and J genes are TRBV11-2 and TRBJ1-1; no reliable D call. The CDR3 has 12 residues. Trimming left V 3 bases short and J 3 bases short, with 5 bases between. Germline V CDR1 and CDR2: SGHAT, FQNNGV. The CDR3 is CASSFSYTEAFF. Written as DNA, the CDR3 is TGTGCCAGCAGCTTCTCGTACACTGAAGCTTTCTTT.

This clonotype was observed at least ten times. The chain is built from TRBV2 and TRBJ2-3; 12 bases fit TRBD2. Germline V gives CDR1 SNHLY, CDR2 FYNNEI. The V and J ends lost 2 bases and 4 bases, in that order; junction bases with no gene match: 10. CDR3 size: 18 residues. CDR3 residues: CASSEPLAGGPDADTQYF. For the CDR3, the DNA is TGTGCCAGCAGTGAACCCCTAGCGGGAGGGCCCGATGCAGATACGCAGTATTTT.

The chain recombines TRBV30 with TRBJ2-7, with D perhaps given as TRBD1 or TRBD2 (6 bases each). The V gene's germline CDR1 is GTSNPN and CDR2 SVGIG (reference sequence). This CDR3 has 15 residues. Trimming pared 1 base from V and 9 bases from J, leaving 22 bases between. CDR3 protein: CAWSGIGGGRQGQYF. The CDR3 DNA reads as TGTGCCTGGAGTGGGATTGGAGGGGGGAGGCAAGGGCAGTACTTC.

This clonotype has ten or more counts. The chain uses TRBV6-5 and TRBJ2-3; 7 bases are shared with TRBD2. With 0 bases clipped from V and 1 base from J, the junction kept 4 bases outside the gene matches. The germline gives CDR1 MNHEY, CDR2 SVGAGI. The CDR3 has 16 amino acids. This CDR3 is CASSYSGGVGTDTQYF. The DNA of the CDR3 is TGTGCCAGCAGTTACTCGGGGGGGGTCGGCACAGATACGCAGTATTTT.

The chain links TRBV9 to TRBJ1-5, with D perhaps TRBD1 (5 bases). Trimming left V 2 bases short and J 5 bases short, with 14 bases between. The length of the CDR3 is 15 residues. Germline CDR1 SGDLS, CDR2 YYNGEE. In DNA, the CDR3 is TGTGCCAGCAGCGTCGAAGGGACCTTCGATCAGCCCCAGCATTTT. Residues: CASSVEGTFDQPQHF.

This clonotype was counted between two and nine times. The chain employs TRBV10-1 and TRBJ1-3, with TRBD1 identical over 10 bases. CDR1 and CDR2 (germline): WNHNN, SYGVQD (reference sequence). The V segment lost 3 bases and the J segment 0 bases; nucleotides outside the gene matches: 5. There are 17 residues in the CDR3. The CDR3 loop reads CASSDGQGEHSGNTIYF. As DNA, the CDR3 is TGCGCCAGCAGTGACGGACAGGGGGAACACTCTGGAAACACCATATATTTT.

This clonotype came up a few times. The J gene is TRBJ2-7, the V gene TRBV5-1; 10 bases fit TRBD1. Germline loops: CDR1 SGHRS, CDR2 YFSETQ. The V segment lost 3 bases and the J segment 4 bases; nucleotides outside the gene matches: 7. The CDR3 length is 15 residues. For the CDR3, the DNA is TGCGCCAGCAGCTCGCCCGGGACAGGGGTGTACGAGCAGTACTTC. Its translation: CASSSPGTGVYEQYF.

The rearrangement uses TRBV6-2 or TRBV6-3 and TRBJ2-5, with no clear D. This CDR3 is 16 amino acids long. With 0 bases removed from V and 1 base from J, the gap between germline ends came to 12 bases. Germline V gives CDR1 MNHEY, CDR2 SVGEGT. The CDR3 loop is CASSYSRWATQETQYF. The CDR3, as DNA: TGTGCCAGCAGTTACTCGAGATGGGCTACCCAAGAGACCCAGTACTTC.

This clonotype was counted ten times or more. CDR3 amino acids: CASSLSGGGTGGAKQYF. CDR3 DNA: TGTGCCAGCAGCTTATCAGGGGGTGGGACAGGGGGCGCAAAGCAGTACTTC. V usage is TRBV7-2 and J usage is TRBJ2-7; 12 nucleotides match TRBD1. Looked up from germline, CDR1 is SGHTA and CDR2 is FQGNSA. CDR3 length: 17 residues. Trimming cost V 2 bases and J 8 bases; bases outside gene matches: 13.

This clonotype was detected many times. V usage is TRBV29-1 and J usage is TRBJ2-7; D is unclear. Germline CDR1 and CDR2: SQVTM and ANQGSEA. The ends were cut back, 5 bases at V and 8 bases at J, with 22 bases in the middle. The CDR3 has 14 amino acids. CDR3 coding DNA: TGCAGCGTTTCCCCCTCCGGGCCAGACGATCAGCAGTACTTC. As protein: CSVSPSGPDDQQYF.

The V gene is TRBV2, the J gene TRBJ2-4; 9 nucleotides match TRBD1. V lost 6 bases and J lost 3; bases outside the gene matches: 15. Germline V gives CDR1 SNHLY, CDR2 FYNNEI. The CDR3 runs 18 residues. CDR3 nucleotides: TGTGCCAGCAGAGAGGACAGGGGAATATGGTTGGGCAAAAACATTCAGTACTTC. This encodes CASREDRGIWLGKNIQYF. The full variable domain, completed using reference TRBV2 and TRBJ2-4, is EPEVTQTPSHQVTQMGQEVILRCVPISNHLYFYWYRQILGQKVEFLVSFYNNEISEKSEIFDDQFSVERPDGSNFTLKIRSTKLEDSAMYFCASREDRGIWLGKNIQYFGAGTRLSVL.

This clonotype was seen only a few times. This chain joins TRBV11-2 and TRBJ1-4; TRBD1 aligns across 7 bases. The CDR3 totals 14 residues. In germline, CDR1 is SGHAT, CDR2 FQNNGV. V dropped 3 bases and J dropped 5; count of bases not matched to a gene: 3. CDR3 DNA sequence: TGTGCCAGCAGCTTGACAGGGTTAAATGAAAAACTGTTTTTT. Protein product: CASSLTGLNEKLFF.

The gene calls are TRBV7-6 and TRBJ2-2; unclear D gene. The CDR3 loop spans 16 amino acids. CDR1 is SGHVS, CDR2 FNYEAQ, per germline. The germline V and J ends were trimmed by 2 bases and 1 base, with 11 bases remaining between them. CDR3 DNA: TGTGCCAGCAGCTTATATTACCTAGGGAACACCGGGGAGCTGTTTTTT. This encodes CASSLYYLGNTGELFF. The entire variable domain, with the rest obtained from reference TRBV7-6 and TRBJ2-2, is as follows: GAGVSQSPRYKVTKRGQDVALRCDPISGHVSLYWYRQALGQGPEFLTYFNYEAQQDKSGLPNDRFSAERPEGSISTLTIQRTEQRDSAMYRCASSLYYLGNTGELFFGEGSRLTVL.

This clonotype was seen ten or more times. The genes are TRBV6-1 and TRBJ1-1, with TRBD1 as a possible D gene (6 bases). With 6 bases removed from V and 2 bases from J, the gap between germline ends came to 13 bases. Germline lookup yields CDR1 MNHNS and CDR2 SASEGT. CDR3 length: 14 amino acids. CDR3 DNA sequence: TGTGCCAGCAGCCCCAGGGGCGATAACACTGAAGCTTTCTTT. This codes for CASSPRGDNTEAFF.

The V gene is TRBV19, the J gene TRBJ2-2, with 16 bases identical to TRBD2. V lost 7 bases and J lost 7; bases outside the gene matches: 15. CDR1 LNHDA and CDR2 SQIVND come from the germline V gene (reference sequence). This CDR3 has 19 residues. The CDR3 region has the DNA TGTGCCAGTAAAGGGACTAGCGGGAGGGCCCGCGGGGTTTACGGGGAGCTGTTTTTT. Encoded protein: CASKGTSGRARGVYGELFF. The whole variable domain, remainder taken from reference TRBV19 and TRBJ2-2, is DGGITQSPKYLFRKEGQNVTLSCEQNLNHDAMYWYRQDPGQGLRLIYYSQIVNDFQKGDIAEGYSVSREKKESFPLTVTSAQKNPTAFYLCASKGTSGRARGVYGELFFGEGSRLTVL.

J is TRBJ2-1 and V is TRBV13, with D perhaps TRBD2 (6 bases). In germline, CDR1 is PRHDT, CDR2 FYEKMQ (reference sequence). This CDR3 region has 14 residues. The V end was cut by 5 bases, the J end by 5 bases, with 13 bases between. CDR3 in amino acids: CASSSPGDNNEQFF. The CDR3 DNA follows: TGTGCCAGCAGCAGCCCGGGGGATAACAATGAGCAGTTCTTC.

V gene TRBV5-5 combines with J gene TRBJ2-3; the D gene is possibly TRBD2 (5 bases). The CDR3 runs to 16 residues. V dropped 0 bases and J dropped 0 bases, with 11 bases sitting between them. The V gene's germline CDR1 is SGHKS and CDR2 YYEKEE (reference sequence). This CDR3 is CASSLVARASTDTQYF. In DNA form, the CDR3 reads TGTGCCAGCAGCTTGGTAGCGCGCGCTAGCACAGATACGCAGTATTTT. Complete variable domain (other parts from reference TRBV5-5 and TRBJ2-3): DAGVTQSPTHLIKTRGQQVTLRCSPISGHKSVSWYQQVLGQGPQFIFQYYEKEERGRGNFPDRFSARQFPNYSSELNVNALLLGDSALYLCASSLVARASTDTQYFGPGTRLTVL.

CDR3 nucleotide sequence: TGTGCCAGCAGCCACGGGGTCGGTCAGCCCCAGCATTTT. This sequence encodes CASSHGVGQPQHF. This rearrangement joins TRBV4-2 to TRBJ1-5; D gene ambiguous. The CDR3 sequence is 13 residues long. Deletions cut 3 bases from V and 6 bases from J, with 9 bases between. Germline CDR1 and CDR2: LGHNA and YNFKEQ.

This clonotype appeared many times. V usage is TRBV3-1 and J usage is TRBJ2-1; tentative D call: TRBD1 (6 bases). V was trimmed by 0 bases and J by 2 bases, leaving 14 bases between them. The CDR3 runs to 17 residues. Germline assignment: CDR1 LGHDT and CDR2 YNNKEL (reference sequence). The CDR3 sequence: CASSQDSTGTPYNEQFF. CDR3 sequence (DNA): TGTGCCAGCAGCCAAGACTCCACAGGGACACCCTACAATGAGCAGTTCTTC.

The chain joins TRBV3-1 to TRBJ1-4, with TRBD1 matching over 8 bases. With V trimmed by 4 bases and J by 10 bases, 8 bases remained unmatched. CDR3 length equals 14 residues. In germline, CDR1 is LGHDT, CDR2 YNNKEL (reference sequence). The CDR3: CASSPGTGEGKLFF. CDR3 nucleotides: TGTGCCAGCAGCCCCGGGACAGGAGAAGGAAAACTGTTTTTT.

The CDR3: CASSTTGTGGAGGYTF. The DNA of the CDR3 is TGTGCCAGCAGTACAACCGGGACAGGGGGCGCGGGTGGCTACACCTTC. This rearrangement joins TRBV27 to TRBJ1-2, with TRBD1 matching 12 bases. Germline V CDR1 and CDR2: MNHEY, SMNVEV (reference sequence). This CDR3 contains 16 residues. V gave up 5 bases and J gave up 7 bases; unmatched junction bases: 11.

Ten or more counts support this clonotype. V usage is TRBV28 and J usage is TRBJ1-5, with D possibly TRBD1 on 5 matching bases. V was cut by 6 bases and J by 1 base, with 19 bases left in between. Germline V gene sequence: CDR1 MDHEN, CDR2 SYDVKM. The CDR3 is 17 amino acids. The CDR3 spells CASSPSTQGKSNQPQHF. The DNA of the CDR3 is TGTGCCAGCAGCCCCTCCACCCAGGGTAAGAGCAATCAGCCCCAGCATTTT. Based on the CDR3 plus reference TRBV28 and TRBJ1-5, the full variable domain is DVKVTQSSRYLVKRTGEKVFLECVQDMDHENMFWYRQDPGLGLRLIYFSYDVKMKEKGDIPEGYSVSREKKERFSLILESASTNQTSMYLCASSPSTQGKSNQPQHFGDGTRLSIL.

This clonotype was observed many times. The chain joins TRBV28 to TRBJ2-2, with 12 positions matching TRBD2. Losses at the gene ends were 6 bases for V and 4 bases for J; bases not matched to a gene: 9. This CDR3 is 17 amino acids long. Germline V gives CDR1 MDHEN, CDR2 SYDVKM. The CDR3 here is CASRTPPGLAGTGELFF. Here the CDR3 DNA reads TGTGCCAGCAGAACGCCCCCGGGACTAGCGGGCACCGGGGAGCTGTTTTTT.

The table lists this clonotype with many counts. The chain has TRBV19 and TRBJ2-6; TRBD1 agrees at 11 bases. Germline V gene sequence: CDR1 LNHDA, CDR2 SQIVND (reference sequence). With V trimmed by 4 bases and J by 4 bases, 6 bases remained unmatched. The CDR3 sequence is 17 residues long. CDR3 coding DNA: TGTGCCAGTAGTACGGACAGGGGGCGTCCCGGGGCCAACGTCCTGACTTTC. Translated, it gives CASSTDRGRPGANVLTF.

This clonotype has ten or more counts. The chain links TRBV12-3 or TRBV12-4 to TRBJ1-5; 7 nucleotides line up with TRBD1. This CDR3 comprises 14 residues. The junction had 4 bases not matched to a gene; V was cut back by 2 bases and J by 6 bases. The CDR3 here is CASSLTGDRQPQHF. The DNA for the CDR3 is TGTGCCAGCAGTTTAACAGGGGATCGTCAGCCCCAGCATTTT.